This T cell receptor beta chain was captured in a study of beta chain features in type 1 diabetes. The authors sorted CD4+ naive, central memory, regulatory and stem cell-like memory cells via CD45RO/CCR7/CD25/CD127/CD95/CD27. What was sequenced were expressed TCRB transcripts, since all of the isolated RNA had been reverse transcribed. Profiled with immunoSEQ multiplex PCR; TCRdb holds only in-frame clones, not every one. Among some 220,000 clones, about a tenth were seen once, and the ten largest hold 1% to 1.5%. The CDR3 has 14 residues. From germline, CDR1 is MNHNY and CDR2 SVGAGI (reference sequence). The germline V and J ends were trimmed by 6 bases and 2 bases, with 11 bases remaining between them.

The clonotype was recovered from a man younger than 30 in good health. This chain joins TRBV6-6 and TRBJ1-5; a possible D gene is TRBD1 (6 bases). The sequenced material came from central memory CD4+ T cells from blood. The CDR3 coding sequence is TGTGCCAGCAGGGCGGCAGGGGGCAATCAGCCCCAGCATTTT. As protein: CASRAAGGNQPQHF.